The 22 T cell receptor beta chains listed next were all sequenced from one sample in a study of naive CD8 T cells in extremely preterm neonates. Some clones are missing from TCRdb's copy, which holds only in-frame ones; the method was immunoSEQ multiplex PCR. The sample holds around 6,600 clones, 95% to 98% seen once. Sequencing used naive CD8+ T cells from blood. Receptors originate from a human donor in good health.

This clone is a singleton in its sample. The gene calls are TRBV5-1 and TRBJ2-7, with TRBD2 matching over 12 bases. Germline V gene sequence: CDR1 SGHRS, CDR2 YFSETQ. With 0 bases clipped from V and 3 bases from J, the junction kept 4 bases outside the gene matches. The CDR3 extends over 16 amino acids. CDR3 sequence (DNA): TGCGCCAGCAGCTTGGAGGGACTAGCGGGCCACTACGAGCAGTACTTC. Protein product: CASSLEGLAGHYEQYF. The full variable domain, with the rest looked up from reference TRBV5-1 and TRBJ2-7, is KAGVTQTPRYLIKTRGQQVTLSCSPISGHRSVSWYQQTPGQGLQFLFEYFSETQRNKGNFPGRFSGRQFSNSRSEMNVSTLELGDSALYLCASSLEGLAGHYEQYFGPGTRLTVT.

V and J are TRBV6-5 and TRBJ2-1; TRBD2 might be the D (5 bases). Germline assignment: CDR1 MNHEY and CDR2 SVGAGI. Between the trimmed V and J ends, which lost 4 bases and 8 bases, there was a span of 15 bases. CDR3 length: 14 residues. CDR3 coding DNA: TGTGCCAGCAGTTGGTCCCTCGGGAACCATGAGCAGTTCTTC. Encoded protein: CASSWSLGNHEQFF.

This chain links TRBV4-1 with TRBJ2-7; TRBD2 is a possible D gene (6 bases). Trimming cost V 0 bases and J 6 bases, with 15 bases left between them. The germline V gene encodes CDR1 MGHRA and CDR2 YSYEKL. The CDR3 runs to 15 residues. The CDR3 region has the DNA TGCGCCAGCAGCCAAGATACGGCGGGGTTCGGCGAGCAGTACTTC. It is translated as CASSQDTAGFGEQYF.

The CDR3 DNA is TGTGCCAGCAGCTACACTGACGGGAATGAGCAGTTCTTC. This encodes CASSYTDGNEQFF. The chain uses TRBV11-2 and TRBJ2-1, with no clear D. With 4 bases removed from V and 7 bases from J, the gap between germline ends came to 11 bases. CDR1 SGHAT and CDR2 FQNNGV come from the germline V gene. The CDR3 spans 13 residues. The full variable domain, with the rest looked up from reference TRBV11-2 and TRBJ2-1, is EAGVAQSPRYKIIEKRQSVAFWCNPISGHATLYWYQQILGQGPKLLIQFQNNGVVDDSQLPKDRFSAERLKGVDSTLKIQPAKLEDSAVYLCASSYTDGNEQFFGPGTRLTVL.

The chain links TRBV7-9 to TRBJ2-3; no definite D call. This CDR3 has 16 residues. V lost 3 bases, J lost 0 bases, and 13 bases lay in between. In germline, CDR1 is SEHNR, CDR2 FQNEAQ (reference sequence). DNA for the CDR3: TGTGCCAGCAGCTTCCTCGGCAGGTCGAGCACAGATACGCAGTATTTT. Protein product: CASSFLGRSSTDTQYF. The whole variable domain, remainder taken from reference TRBV7-9 and TRBJ2-3, is DTGVSQNPRHKITKRGQNVTFRCDPISEHNRLYWYRQTLGQGPEFLTYFQNEAQLEKSRLLSDRFSAERPKGSFSTLEIQRTEQGDSAMYLCASSFLGRSSTDTQYFGPGTRLTVL.

The chain joins TRBV2 to TRBJ2-1, with no clear D. The CDR3 totals 14 residues. Germline V gene sequence: CDR1 SNHLY, CDR2 FYNNEI. V shed 3 bases and J shed 6 bases, with 12 bases lying between them. CDR3 in amino acids: CASSESGPFNEQFF. DNA for the CDR3: TGTGCCAGCAGTGAGAGTGGGCCATTCAATGAGCAGTTCTTC.

The chain links TRBV10-3 to TRBJ2-5, with D possibly matching TRBD1 (6 bases). The DNA end favors TRBJ2-7, so the J call may be wrong. Germline V gene lookup returns CDR1 ENHRY and CDR2 SYGVKD. The length of the CDR3 is 14 residues. The CDR3 bases are TGTGCCATCAGCAACAGGGTTACCGGCTACGAGCAGTACTTC. Its translation: CAISNRVTGYEQYF.

The J gene is TRBJ1-2, the V gene TRBV28, with D possibly being TRBD1 (5 bases). The CDR3 is made up of 15 amino acids. Germline V gives CDR1 MDHEN, CDR2 SYDVKM. The V end was cut by 6 bases, the J end by 6 bases, with 20 bases between. Here the CDR3 reads CASRGTGDLDHGYTF. Here the CDR3 DNA reads TGTGCCAGCAGAGGGACTGGGGACTTGGACCATGGCTACACCTTC.

The genes are TRBV9 and TRBJ1-3; 7 bases map to TRBD1. The CDR3 totals 19 residues. V was pared by 3 bases and J by 2 bases, with 17 bases of the junction left unmatched. Germline CDR1 SGDLS, CDR2 YYNGEE. The CDR3 DNA sequence: TGTGCCAGCAGCGCCTCCGGGACAGCCCTTACTCCTGCTGGAAACACCATATATTTT. Residues: CASSASGTALTPAGNTIYF. The whole variable domain, filled in from reference TRBV9 and TRBJ1-3, reads DSGVTQTPKHLITATGQRVTLRCSPRSGDLSVYWYQQSLDQGLQFLIQYYNGEERAKGNILERFSAQQFPDLHSELNLSSLELGDSALYFCASSASGTALTPAGNTIYFGEGSWLTVV.

This rearrangement joins TRBV29-1 to TRBJ2-1; weak D call: TRBD2 (6 bases). The germline V and J ends were trimmed by 7 bases and 5 bases, with 18 bases remaining between them. The germline CDR1 and CDR2 sequences are SQVTM and ANQGSEA. The CDR3 has 14 amino acids. DNA of the CDR3: TGCAGCGGCTTTCTAGCGCTAACGGACAATGAGCAGTTCTTC. Residues: CSGFLALTDNEQFF.

The V call is TRBV27, the J call TRBJ1-1; D ambiguous. The CDR3 is made up of 13 amino acids. Trimming stripped 10 bases from V and 0 bases from J, with 12 bases between. Germline CDR1 MNHEY, CDR2 SMNVEV (reference sequence). This chain's CDR3 is CATRLSLNTEAFF. The CDR3 region has the DNA TGTGCCACCCGCCTAAGTTTGAACACTGAAGCTTTCTTT.

The gene calls are TRBV5-4 and TRBJ2-7; D gene uncertain. CDR1 and CDR2 (germline): SGHNT, YYREEE (reference sequence). V lost 0 bases and J 6 bases, leaving 16 bases between the germline ends. The CDR3 totals 15 residues. This chain's CDR3 is CASSLGDNFSREQYF. The CDR3 nucleotides are TGTGCCAGCAGCTTGGGAGACAATTTTTCCCGCGAGCAGTACTTC.

The genes are TRBV30 and TRBJ1-1; D is perhaps TRBD1 (5 bases). CDR1 GTSNPN and CDR2 SVGIG come from the germline V gene (reference sequence). V lost 4 bases and J lost 4, with 19 bases in between. The CDR3 contains 15 residues. CDR3 nucleotide sequence: TGTGCCTGGACTCCGTTGGGACTTCAGGGCACTGAAGCTTTCTTT. It is translated as CAWTPLGLQGTEAFF. The variable domain in full, completed from reference TRBV30 and TRBJ1-1, reads SQTIHQWPATLVQPVGSPLSLECTVEGTSNPNLYWYRQAAGRGLQLLFYSVGIGQISSEVPQNLSASRPQDRQFILSSKKLLLSDSGFYLCAWTPLGLQGTEAFFGQGTRLTVV.

The V and J genes are TRBV19 and TRBJ2-7, with 8 bases that match TRBD2. Germline V CDR1 and CDR2: LNHDA, SQIVND (reference sequence). The CDR3 has 20 residues. V shed 3 bases and J 6 bases; nucleotides not matched to a gene: 25. CDR3 amino acids: CASSIFFMVTSGGPVREQYF. For the CDR3, the DNA is TGTGCCAGTAGTATTTTCTTTATGGTCACTAGCGGAGGTCCCGTTCGCGAGCAGTACTTC.

This rearrangement joins TRBV28 to TRBJ2-1; 7 bases agree with TRBD2. CDR1 MDHEN and CDR2 SYDVKM come from the germline V gene. This CDR3 comprises 16 residues. V trimming: 1 base; J trimming: 4 bases; junction bases outside the gene matches: 7. The CDR3, as DNA: TGTGCCAGCAGTTTATTCGCGGGGGAGACTTACAATGAGCAGTTCTTC. Translated: CASSLFAGETYNEQFF. Using reference TRBV28 and TRBJ2-1 for the parts outside the CDR3, the full variable domain is DVKVTQSSRYLVKRTGEKVFLECVQDMDHENMFWYRQDPGLGLRLIYFSYDVKMKEKGDIPEGYSVSREKKERFSLILESASTNQTSMYLCASSLFAGETYNEQFFGPGTRLTVL.

CDR3 nucleotides: TGTGCCAGCAGCGTAGAGGGAGCTGGCCCCAATGAGCAGTTCTTC. Translated, it gives CASSVEGAGPNEQFF. The chain has TRBV9 and TRBJ2-1; weak D call: TRBD2 (5 bases). The CDR3 runs to 15 residues. Germline V gene data show CDR1 as SGDLS and CDR2 as YYNGEE. Deletions cut 0 bases from V and 6 bases from J, with 13 bases between.

This sequence joins TRBV6-6 and TRBJ2-5, with 13 bases matching TRBD2. The CDR3 sequence is 14 residues long. V shed 8 bases and J 0 bases; nucleotides not matched to a gene: 0. Germline CDR1 MNHNY, CDR2 SVGAGI (reference sequence). CDR3 DNA sequence: TGTGCCAGCGGACTAGCGGGGGACCAAGAGACCCAGTACTTC. This gives the protein CASGLAGDQETQYF.

The V call is TRBV30, the J call TRBJ2-2; 12 nucleotides align to TRBD2. The CDR3 sequence is 14 residues long. After removal of 7 bases from V and 7 bases from J, the junction contained 7 bases not matched to a gene. Germline values: CDR1 GTSNPN, CDR2 SVGIG (reference sequence). The CDR3 loop reads CAFRLAGDIGELFF. CDR3 sequence (DNA): TGTGCCTTCAGACTAGCGGGAGACATCGGGGAGCTGTTTTTT.

V is TRBV30 and J is TRBJ1-3; the D is unclear. Trimming took 1 base from V and 0 from J, leaving 7 bases between them. This CDR3 contains 14 residues. Germline V gene lookup returns CDR1 GTSNPN and CDR2 SVGIG (reference sequence). CDR3: CAWSDGLSGNTIYF. Here the CDR3 DNA reads TGTGCCTGGAGTGACGGACTCTCTGGAAACACCATATATTTT.

This clone has only one observation. V gene TRBV7-3 combines with J gene TRBJ2-3, with D perhaps matching TRBD2 (5 bases). Trimming shortened V by 3 bases and J by 4 bases, and 11 bases separated the two germline ends. This CDR3 comprises 14 residues. Germline values: CDR1 SGHTA, CDR2 FQGTGA. The CDR3 region is CASSFGAEADTQYF. CDR3 coding DNA: TGTGCCAGCAGCTTCGGCGCGGAGGCAGATACGCAGTATTTT.

This chain uses TRBV7-8 with TRBJ1-2; weak D call: TRBD1 (5 bases). CDR1 is SGHVS and CDR2 is FQNEAQ in the germline V gene. The CDR3 is made up of 13 amino acids. With 0 bases removed from V and 7 bases from J, the gap between germline ends came to 9 bases. The CDR3 bases are TGTGCCAGCAGCTTAGCGCCAGGGTTTGGCTACACCTTC. Translation gives CASSLAPGFGYTF.

The rearrangement uses TRBV4-1 and TRBJ2-1; 8 bases match TRBD2. Germline-derived CDR1 and CDR2 are MGHRA and YSYEKL. V gave up 5 bases and J gave up 0 bases; unmatched junction bases: 6. The CDR3 extends over 16 amino acids. The CDR3 region has the DNA TGCGCCAGCAGCTTTCCGAGCGGGAGCTCCTACAATGAGCAGTTCTTC. Translated: CASSFPSGSSYNEQFF.